This T cell receptor beta chain was identified during a study of blood T cell repertoires in COVID-19 (TCRdb year 2020). Background on the whole study: Samples from collaborators originated in the United States, Italy and Spain and spanned both the acute and convalescent phases of COVID-19. A freely available public database, intended as a resource for researchers studying the immune response to SARS-CoV-2, is where the repertoires were released. Subjects who had been exposed to COVID-19, were actively infected with it, or had recovered from it provided the deeply sampled blood TCRbeta repertoires that made up the dataset. The prospective study material was composed of cDNA or gDNA derived from T cells, B-cell-depleted T cells, or PBMCs. Samples were obtained from the ongoing ImmuneRACE study (first 160 participants) and from 950 to 1,500 subjects provided by 6 global collaborators. A de-identified subject ID, COVID-19 status, age in years and sex were almost always included in the sample metadata. HLA class I and class II types, where available, came from metadata supplied by the sample provider rather than from assay-based typing. Summary of the overall study and its limitations: Clinical and demographic metadata were provided uncurated, with the amount varying by source and participant.

TCRbeta CDR3 regions were amplified from genomic DNA by means of the immunoSEQ Assay, a bias-controlled multiplex PCR. Under the source paper's analysis protocol: The number of nucleated cells in each sample was estimated from the amplification of reference gene primers within the assay. To quantify the absolute abundance of each unique TCRbeta CDR3 rearrangement, sequence reads were collapsed and filtered. Productive Simpson clonality was computed per sample as the square root of Simpson's diversity index over productive rearrangements. Drawn from immuneACCESS, this table holds only the in-frame rearrangements with V and J called that TCRdb kept. Clones are partly lost; checked studies trace under half to an unresolved V gene and leave the rest unexplained. V, J and clone size are taken as reported in that table, and D and trimming were inferred from the DNA itself. The sample table records approximately 190,000 clones; approximately 90% of these occur just once. The top ten hold less than 7.5% of the sample.

Another Seattle source contributed samples from volunteer blood donors who had recovered from COVID-19. The collaborating institutions used their own protocols to collect whole blood in K2EDTA tubes. Collaborator samples were shipped for TCRbeta analysis as frozen whole blood, isolated PBMCs, or DNA extracted from either sample type. With respect to this clone: Its binding antigen is unknown. The sample holds no much larger clone one base away, and base qualities are not on file.

The V end loses 7 bases and the J end loses 2 bases, and a stretch of 7 bases separates them. The germline V gene supplies CDR1 MNHEY and CDR2 SVGAGI. The CDR3 covers 12 residues, taking in both the cysteine and the phenylalanine. The entry retains the CDR3 DNA only, 36 bases that are in frame from base 1. The sequencing sample was made of peripheral blood. The receptor was derived from a woman between 40 and 50 years old who had recovered from COVID-19. Here the chain combines TRBV6-5 and TRBJ2-3; there is no confident call for the D gene. The DNA sequence reads TGTGCCAGCAAGAGTCTCACAGATACGCAGTATTTT. Its amino acids are CASKSLTDTQYF.